A single sample is the source of the 21 T cell receptor beta chains below, sequenced in a study of beta chain features in type 1 diabetes. Findings of the study overall: TCRB CDR3s were moderately but significantly shorter in Type 1 diabetes patients in all four CD4+ subsets.

Sequencing targeted expressed TCRB transcripts, as all isolated RNA had been reverse transcribed. Profiling relied on immunoSEQ multiplex PCR, and the TCRdb table lists in-frame clones only, not all of them. The profile shows roughly 230,000 clones, approximately 11% of them singletons. What these receptors recognize is not known. The sequencing sample was made of naive CD4+ T cells from blood. The receptors were gathered from a man under 40 with type 1 diabetes.

V usage is TRBV25-1 and J usage is TRBJ2-5, with TRBD1 identical over 8 bases. CDR3 length equals 14 residues. Per germline, CDR1 MGHDK and CDR2 SYGVNS. After removal of 0 bases from V and 4 bases from J, the junction contained 1 base not matched to a gene. The CDR3 sequence: CASSEYGTGETQYF. CDR3 coding DNA: TGTGCCAGCAGTGAATACGGGACAGGAGAGACCCAGTACTTC.

This chain links TRBV4-2 with TRBJ2-1; D is perhaps TRBD2 (7 bases). CDR1 is LGHNA, CDR2 YNFKEQ, per germline. The V end was cut by 1 base, the J end by 8 bases, with 15 bases between. The CDR3 loop spans 15 amino acids. The CDR3 sequence: CASSQVGGDRHEQFF. The CDR3 DNA reads TGTGCCAGCAGCCAAGTAGGGGGGGATAGACATGAGCAGTTCTTC.

The V and J genes are TRBV9 and TRBJ2-7; weak D call: TRBD1 (6 bases). V lost 0 bases, J lost 2 bases, and 9 bases lay in between. Germline CDR1 is SGDLS and CDR2 is YYNGEE. CDR3 size: 14 residues. CDR3 protein: CASSVGDRPYEQYF. As DNA, the CDR3 is TGTGCCAGCAGCGTAGGTGACAGGCCCTACGAGCAGTACTTC.

V and J are TRBV7-2 and TRBJ2-3; a weak D match, TRBD2 (5 bases). The CDR3 has 16 amino acids. V lost 2 bases, J lost 3 bases, and 15 bases lay in between. Looked up from germline, CDR1 is SGHTA and CDR2 is FQGNSA. The CDR3 bases are TGTGCCAGCAGCTTACGACTGGGTACGGGGACAGATACGCAGTATTTT. It specifies CASSLRLGTGTDTQYF.

The sample holds a few counts of this clone. This chain connects TRBV5-1 to TRBJ1-5; TRBD1 agrees at 9 bases. With 5 bases clipped from V and 9 bases from J, the junction kept 9 bases outside the gene matches. The germline gives CDR1 SGHRS, CDR2 YFSETQ. This CDR3 has 14 residues. CDR3 coding DNA: TGCGCCAGCAGTTCTACAGGGGGCGAGGGGCCCCAGCATTTT. Translating gives CASSSTGGEGPQHF. The whole variable domain, filled in from reference TRBV5-1 and TRBJ1-5, reads KAGVTQTPRYLIKTRGQQVTLSCSPISGHRSVSWYQQTPGQGLQFLFEYFSETQRNKGNFPGRFSGRQFSNSRSEMNVSTLELGDSALYLCASSSTGGEGPQHFGDGTRLSIL.

The genes are TRBV30 and TRBJ2-5; D may be TRBD1 (5 bases). CDR3 length: 13 amino acids. Deletions cut 2 bases from V and 3 bases from J, with 10 bases between. The germline V gene encodes CDR1 GTSNPN and CDR2 SVGIG (reference sequence). The CDR3 DNA sequence: TGTGCCTGGAGTAAACAGGAAAAAGAGACCCAGTACTTC. The encoded protein is CAWSKQEKETQYF.

The chain employs TRBV30 and TRBJ1-6; D not resolved. The germline V gene encodes CDR1 GTSNPN and CDR2 SVGIG (reference sequence). The V end lost 3 bases, the J end lost 9 bases, and 12 bases lay between the germline ends. The CDR3 consists of 13 residues. The CDR3 region is CAWSGLGGSPLHF. CDR3 nucleotides: TGTGCCTGGAGCGGACTAGGAGGTTCACCCCTCCACTTT.

V and J are TRBV28 and TRBJ2-5; TRBD1 is a possible D gene (5 bases). Germline lookup yields CDR1 MDHEN and CDR2 SYDVKM. This CDR3 is built from 11 residues. The V and J ends lost 6 bases and 3 bases respectively, with 5 bases between them. The CDR3 sequence is CASRGEETQYF. CDR3 in DNA: TGTGCCAGCAGAGGGGAAGAGACCCAGTACTTC.

Only a few counts were recorded for this clone. The chain employs TRBV4-2 and TRBJ2-1, with 10 bases that match TRBD1. Germline lookup yields CDR1 LGHNA and CDR2 YNFKEQ. The CDR3 totals 15 residues. V was clipped by 1 base and J by 9 bases; unmatched bases: 6. The CDR3 DNA reads TGTGCCAGCAGCCAAGGACAGGGGGCGCCCGGTGAGCAGTTCTTC. Its protein product is CASSQGQGAPGEQFF.

This clone has only a few counts. The CDR3 protein is CATLSRGGTDTQYF. The CDR3 region has the DNA TGTGCCACCCTCTCGAGAGGGGGTACAGATACGCAGTATTTT. The chain couples TRBV10-3 to TRBJ2-3; D is perhaps TRBD1 (6 bases). This CDR3 has 14 amino acids. Germline V gene sequence: CDR1 ENHRY, CDR2 SYGVKD. Trimming left V 10 bases short and J 3 bases short, with 17 bases between.

This clone was seen more than once but under ten times. V and J are TRBV19 and TRBJ1-5, with TRBD1 matching 8 bases. This CDR3 region has 14 residues. Germline trimming cut 9 bases from V and 10 bases from J; bases unmatched to any gene: 14. The V gene's germline CDR1 is LNHDA and CDR2 SQIVND (reference sequence). This CDR3 reads CASKTGVGSAPQHF. The CDR3 nucleotides are TGTGCCAGCAAGACAGGGGTAGGGTCAGCTCCCCAGCATTTT.

The J gene is TRBJ1-4, the V gene TRBV5-4; no clear D gene. Germline V lookup: CDR1 SGHNT, CDR2 YYREEE (reference sequence). The ends were cut back, 1 base at V and 1 base at J, with 5 bases in the middle. The CDR3 spans 14 residues. The chain's CDR3 is CASSLRGTNEKLFF. The CDR3 nucleotides are TGTGCCAGCAGCTTGCGGGGAACTAATGAAAAACTGTTTTTT.

This clone was counted a few times. This chain uses TRBV4-2 with TRBJ1-2; 8 bases match TRBD1. Losses at the gene ends were 1 base for V and 4 bases for J; bases not matched to a gene: 5. The CDR3 is 15 amino acids. Germline lookup yields CDR1 LGHNA and CDR2 YNFKEQ. CDR3 nucleotide sequence: TGTGCCAGCAGCCAAGGGGACAGGCCACCCTATGGCTACACCTTC. Translating gives CASSQGDRPPYGYTF.

This clone turned up a few times. The chain recombines TRBV5-1 with TRBJ1-6, with D tentatively TRBD1 (6 bases). The CDR3 length is 15 residues. Trimming stripped 0 bases from V and 9 bases from J, with 13 bases between. Looked up from germline, CDR1 is SGHRS and CDR2 is YFSETQ. DNA of the CDR3: TGCGCCAGCAGCTTGGCCGAGGGGGGGAGTTCACCCCTCCACTTT. This sequence encodes CASSLAEGGSSPLHF.

The rearrangement uses TRBV5-1 and TRBJ2-3; 8 nucleotides agree with TRBD2. The CDR3 is 14 residues long. Germline values: CDR1 SGHRS, CDR2 YFSETQ. V trimming: 7 bases; J trimming: 5 bases; junction bases outside the gene matches: 9. CDR3 loop: CASQSAGGGDTQYF. CDR3 nucleotide sequence: TGCGCCAGCCAATCGGCGGGGGGAGGAGATACGCAGTATTTT.

V is TRBV25-1 and J is TRBJ2-5, with TRBD1 as a possible D gene (6 bases). The CDR3 extends over 13 amino acids. CDR1 and CDR2 (germline): MGHDK, SYGVNS. V lost 5 bases and J lost 4, with 11 bases in between. CDR3 bases: TGTGCCAGCAGTATCATAGGGGGAGAGACCCAGTACTTC. Amino acid sequence: CASSIIGGETQYF.

This clone has only a few counts. The rearrangement uses TRBV15 and TRBJ1-3; TRBD1 might be the D (5 bases). The CDR3 has 14 amino acids. Trimming took off 1 base at V and 8 bases at J, with 12 bases between the two ends. Germline V gene data show CDR1 as LNHNV and CDR2 as YYDKDF (reference sequence). Here the CDR3 reads CATSRAGGDYTIYF. DNA for the CDR3: TGTGCCACCAGCAGAGCCGGGGGGGACTACACCATATATTTT. The full variable domain, rest sourced from reference TRBV15 and TRBJ1-3, is DAMVIQNPRYQVTQFGKPVTLSCSQTLNHNVMYWYQQKSSQAPKLLFHYYDKDFNNEADTPDNFQSRRPNTSFCFLDIRSPGLGDTAMYLCATSRAGGDYTIYFGEGSWLTVV.

This chain links TRBV19 with TRBJ2-7; D call uncertain. Trimming shortened V by 7 bases and J by 6 bases, and 19 bases separated the two germline ends. The V gene's germline CDR1 is LNHDA and CDR2 SQIVND (reference sequence). The length of the CDR3 is 14 residues. DNA for the CDR3: TGTGCCAGTACCATTGGAGTGGAAGCTGGCGAGCAGTACTTC. As protein: CASTIGVEAGEQYF.

This clone was counted between two and nine times. The J gene is TRBJ2-7, the V gene TRBV18; D might be TRBD1 (6 bases). The CDR3 runs to 12 residues. The V gene lost 6 bases and the J gene lost 7 bases, with 13 bases spanning the gap. The germline V gene has CDR1 KGHSH and CDR2 LQKENI. Written as DNA, the CDR3 is TGTGCCAGCTCGACAGGCCAGAGAGAGCAGTACTTC. Encoded protein: CASSTGQREQYF. The full variable domain, rest sourced from reference TRBV18 and TRBJ2-7, is NAGVMQNPRHLVRRRGQEARLRCSPMKGHSHVYWYRQLPEEGLKFMVYLQKENIIDESGMPKERFSAEFPKEGPSILRIQQVVRGDSAAYFCASSTGQREQYFGPGTRLTVT.

This clone was observed a few times. V usage is TRBV9 and J usage is TRBJ2-7; possible D gene TRBD2, 5 bases. Germline CDR1 is SGDLS and CDR2 is YYNGEE. The CDR3 totals 15 residues. Deletions cut 4 bases from V and 6 bases from J, with 20 bases between. CDR3 in amino acids: CASSPRGRDAPEQYF. CDR3 bases: TGTGCCAGCAGCCCTAGAGGGAGAGACGCCCCCGAGCAGTACTTC.

This clone was detected a few times. CDR3 sequence: CAWNRGQFNEQFF. Written as DNA, the CDR3 is TGTGCCTGGAACAGGGGGCAGTTTAATGAGCAGTTCTTC. V usage is TRBV30 and J usage is TRBJ2-1; 9 positions match TRBD1. CDR1 is GTSNPN and CDR2 is SVGIG in the germline V gene (reference sequence). The trim removed 4 bases at V and 7 bases at J, leaving 5 bases unmatched. The CDR3 has 13 amino acids.